Given below is one T cell receptor beta chain in context. Antigen: not known. The J segment lost 2 bases and the V segment lost 5 bases, leaving 4 bases of the junction unmatched. The CDR3 is 17 amino acids. This sample stems from a study of CD8 T cells in Susac syndrome. Study-level results: As the study acknowledged, the number of individuals in its TCR sequencing and HLA analysis was relatively small.

Sequencing of TCR beta was undertaken in CD8+ and CD4+ T cells derived from blood. With random hexamers, reverse transcription was performed on roughly 0.45 to 1 ug of RNA. A multiplex approach, immunoSEQ multiplex PCR, amplified TCR beta CDR3 across 54 Vbeta and 13 Jbeta. TCRdb ran MiXCR on the immunoSEQ multiplex PCR reads and lists one entry per CDR3 protein. The sample lists about 150,000 distinct CDR3 sequences; 85% to 95% were seen once. Sequencing was performed on CD4+ T cells from PBMCs. The sequence derives from a human donor with multiple sclerosis. The rearrangement links TRBV12-3 or TRBV12-4 to TRBJ2-1; 15 positions match TRBD2. The CDR3 loop reads CASSEGLAGGTYNEQFF. For the CDR3, the DNA is TGTGCCAGCAGTGAGGGACTAGCGGGAGGCACCTACAATGAGCAGTTCTTC.